This record looks at one T cell receptor beta chain sequence and its context. Antigen specificity is unknown. This CDR3 is also generated by other DNA sequences in the sample. This sample is part of a study of cytomegalovirus exposure and HLA in healthy donors. On the study more broadly: Clustering assigned 81% of the 350 to 400 genotyped donors to the Caucasian-associated ancestry cluster.

Study outcomes and limitations: It was reportedly the case that the classifier diagnosed cytomegalovirus status with high specificity and sensitivity.

60 Vbeta and 13 Jbeta primers were used in PCR. Profiled with immunoSEQ multiplex PCR; TCRdb holds only in-frame clones, not every one. Of about 200,000 clones listed, around 77% were seen once; the top ten hold 1.5% to 2%. In nominal health when sampled, donors likely had unrecorded immune exposures nonetheless. V dropped 2 bases and J dropped 2; count of bases not matched to a gene: 2. Germline-derived CDR1 and CDR2 are MNHNY and SVGAGI (reference sequence). This CDR3 has 14 residues. The chain employs TRBV6-6 and TRBJ2-7; 8 bases are shared with TRBD1. This receptor was obtained from a man aged 25-45 years in good health and CMV-seronegative. The specimen was PBMCs. The CDR3 sequence is CASSYGQGPYEQYF. As DNA, the CDR3 is TGTGCCAGCAGTTACGGACAGGGCCCCTACGAGCAGTACTTC.